Given below is one T cell receptor beta chain in context. Specified time point: pretreatment peripheral blood. Sequencing used immunoSEQ multiplex PCR; TCRdb keeps in-frame clones, though not all of them. The table lists about 86,000 clones, over 75% of them singletons. This entry is derived from a study of PD-L1 blockade in urothelial cancer. The trim removed 5 bases at V and 1 base at J, leaving 7 bases unmatched. CDR1 is LNHDA, CDR2 SQIVND, per germline (reference sequence). The CDR3 is 15 residues long. This chain links TRBV19 with TRBJ1-2, with 7 bases identical to TRBD1. Sequenced material: PBMCs, taken around atezolizumab (anti-PD-L1) treatment. This receptor was taken from a man in his 60s with urothelial cancer. For the CDR3, the DNA is TGTGCCAGTAGTGACAGGGTAACCAATAACTATGGCTACACCTTC. Amino acid sequence: CASSDRVTNNYGYTF.